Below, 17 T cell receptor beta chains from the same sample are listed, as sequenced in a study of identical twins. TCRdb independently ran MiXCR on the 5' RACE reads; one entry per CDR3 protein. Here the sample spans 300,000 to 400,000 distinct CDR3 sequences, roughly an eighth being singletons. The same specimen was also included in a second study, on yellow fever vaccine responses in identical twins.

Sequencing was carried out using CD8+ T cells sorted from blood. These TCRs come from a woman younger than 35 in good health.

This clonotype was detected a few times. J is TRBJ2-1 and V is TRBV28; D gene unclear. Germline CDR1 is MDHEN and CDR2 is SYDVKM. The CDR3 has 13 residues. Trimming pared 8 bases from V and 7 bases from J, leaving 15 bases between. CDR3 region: CASLRAPENEQFF. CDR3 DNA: TGTGCCAGCCTCCGAGCCCCGGAAAATGAGCAGTTCTTC.

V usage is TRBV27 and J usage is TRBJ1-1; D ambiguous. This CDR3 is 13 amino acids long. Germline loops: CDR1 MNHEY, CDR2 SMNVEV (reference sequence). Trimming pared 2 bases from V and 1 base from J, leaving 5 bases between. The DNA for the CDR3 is TGTGCCAGCAGTTTAATCCCGAACACTGAAGCTTTCTTT. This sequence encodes CASSLIPNTEAFF.

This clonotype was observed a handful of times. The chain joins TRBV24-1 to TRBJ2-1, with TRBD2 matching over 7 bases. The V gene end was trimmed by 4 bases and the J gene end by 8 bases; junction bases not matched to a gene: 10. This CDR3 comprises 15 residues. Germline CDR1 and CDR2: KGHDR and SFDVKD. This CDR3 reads CATSEAIGRSDEQFF. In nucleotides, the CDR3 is TGTGCCACCAGTGAAGCGATCGGGAGGTCCGATGAGCAGTTCTTC.

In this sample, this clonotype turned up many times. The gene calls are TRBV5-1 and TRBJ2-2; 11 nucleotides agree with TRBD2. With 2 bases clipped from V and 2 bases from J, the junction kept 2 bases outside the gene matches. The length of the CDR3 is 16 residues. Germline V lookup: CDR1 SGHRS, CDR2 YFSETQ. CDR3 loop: CASSLRLAGNTGELFF. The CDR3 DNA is TGCGCCAGCAGCTTAAGACTAGCGGGAAACACCGGGGAGCTGTTTTTT.

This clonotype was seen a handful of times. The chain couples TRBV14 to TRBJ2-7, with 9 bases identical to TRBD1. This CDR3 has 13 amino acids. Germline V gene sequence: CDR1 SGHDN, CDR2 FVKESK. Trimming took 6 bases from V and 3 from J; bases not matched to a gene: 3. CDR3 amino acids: CASRTGQGYEQYF. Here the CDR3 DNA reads TGTGCCAGCAGGACGGGACAGGGCTACGAGCAGTACTTC.

The CDR3 coding sequence is TGTGCCAGCAGCTATCGCGGGGACACCGAGACCCAGTACTTC. Residues: CASSYRGDTETQYF. The chain carries TRBV11-2 and TRBJ2-5; possibly TRBD1 or TRBD2 for D (6 bases each). Looked up from germline, CDR1 is SGHAT and CDR2 is FQNNGV. V lost 4 bases and J lost 5, with 14 bases in between. The CDR3 has 14 amino acids.

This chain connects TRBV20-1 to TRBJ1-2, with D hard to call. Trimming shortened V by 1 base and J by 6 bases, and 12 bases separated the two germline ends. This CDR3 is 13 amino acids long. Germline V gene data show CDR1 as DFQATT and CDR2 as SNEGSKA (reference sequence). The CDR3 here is CSARGIPDDGYTF. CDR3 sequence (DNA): TGCAGTGCTAGAGGGATTCCCGACGATGGCTACACCTTC.

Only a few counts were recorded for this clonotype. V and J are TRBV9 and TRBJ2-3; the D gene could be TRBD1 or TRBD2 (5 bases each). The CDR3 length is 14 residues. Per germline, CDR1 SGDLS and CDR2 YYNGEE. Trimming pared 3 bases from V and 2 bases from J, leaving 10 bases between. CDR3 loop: CASSEGPDTDTQYF. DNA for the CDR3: TGTGCCAGCAGCGAGGGACCGGACACAGATACGCAGTATTTT.

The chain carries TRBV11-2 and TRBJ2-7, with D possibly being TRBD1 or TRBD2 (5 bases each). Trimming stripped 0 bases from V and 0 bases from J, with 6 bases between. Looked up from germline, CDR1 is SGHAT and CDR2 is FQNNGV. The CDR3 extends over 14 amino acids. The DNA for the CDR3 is TGTGCCAGCAGCTTAGAGGGGGTCTCCTACGAGCAGTACGTC. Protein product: CASSLEGVSYEQYV.

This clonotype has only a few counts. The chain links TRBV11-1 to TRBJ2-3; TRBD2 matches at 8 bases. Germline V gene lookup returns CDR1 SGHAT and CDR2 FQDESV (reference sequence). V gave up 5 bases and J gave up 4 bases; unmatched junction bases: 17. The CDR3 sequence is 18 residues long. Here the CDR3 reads CASSPIGELAEAADTQYF. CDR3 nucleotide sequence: TGTGCCAGCAGCCCCATCGGCGAACTAGCGGAGGCGGCAGATACGCAGTATTTT.

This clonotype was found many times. Here the CDR3 reads CASTYIGREQFF. CDR3 DNA sequence: TGTGCCTCCACGTATATCGGGCGGGAGCAGTTCTTC. This chain links TRBV11-2 with TRBJ2-1; D unresolved. The V gene's germline CDR1 is SGHAT and CDR2 FQNNGV. V was shortened by 11 bases and J by 10 bases, with 18 bases between the two germline ends. The CDR3 has 12 residues.

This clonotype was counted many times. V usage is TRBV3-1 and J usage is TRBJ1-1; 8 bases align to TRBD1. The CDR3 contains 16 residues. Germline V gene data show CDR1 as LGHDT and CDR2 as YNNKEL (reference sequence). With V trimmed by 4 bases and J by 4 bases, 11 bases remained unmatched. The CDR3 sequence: CASSPDRGTAPTEAFF. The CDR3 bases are TGTGCCAGCAGCCCAGACAGGGGAACTGCGCCCACTGAAGCTTTCTTT.

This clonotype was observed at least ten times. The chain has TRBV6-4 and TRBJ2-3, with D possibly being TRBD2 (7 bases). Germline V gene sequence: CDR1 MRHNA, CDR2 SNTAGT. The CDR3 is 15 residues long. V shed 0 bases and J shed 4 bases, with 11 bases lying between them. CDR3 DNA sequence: TGTGCCAGCAGTGACTCGCGGGGGCCCGCAGATACGCAGTATTTT. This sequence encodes CASSDSRGPADTQYF.

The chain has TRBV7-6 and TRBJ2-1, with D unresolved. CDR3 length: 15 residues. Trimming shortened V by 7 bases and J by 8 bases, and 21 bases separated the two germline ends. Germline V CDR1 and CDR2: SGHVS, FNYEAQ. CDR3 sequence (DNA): TGTGCCAGCACCCCCTTCGGAAACCTTAACGATGAGCAGTTCTTC. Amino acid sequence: CASTPFGNLNDEQFF. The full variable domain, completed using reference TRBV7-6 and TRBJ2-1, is GAGVSQSPRYKVTKRGQDVALRCDPISGHVSLYWYRQALGQGPEFLTYFNYEAQQDKSGLPNDRFSAERPEGSISTLTIQRTEQRDSAMYRCASTPFGNLNDEQFFGPGTRLTVL.

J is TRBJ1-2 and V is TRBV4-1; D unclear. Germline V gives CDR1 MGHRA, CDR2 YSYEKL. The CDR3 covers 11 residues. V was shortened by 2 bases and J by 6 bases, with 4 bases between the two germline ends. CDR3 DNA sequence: TGCGCCAGCAGCCAAAATGATGGCTACACCTTC. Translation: CASSQNDGYTF.

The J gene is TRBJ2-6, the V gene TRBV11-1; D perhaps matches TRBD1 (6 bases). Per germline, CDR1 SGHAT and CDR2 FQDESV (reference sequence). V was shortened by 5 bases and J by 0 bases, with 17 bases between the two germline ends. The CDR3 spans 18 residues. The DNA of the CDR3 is TGTGCCAGCAGCCCCTCGGACAGTTGGATCTCTGGGGCCAACGTCCTGACTTTC. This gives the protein CASSPSDSWISGANVLTF.

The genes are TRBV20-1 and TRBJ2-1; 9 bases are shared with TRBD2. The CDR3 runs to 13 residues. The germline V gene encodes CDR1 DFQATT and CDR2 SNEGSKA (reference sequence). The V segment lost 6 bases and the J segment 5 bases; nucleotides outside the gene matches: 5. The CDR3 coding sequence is TGCAGTGCACGGACTAGCGACCACAATGAGCAGTTCTTC. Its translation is CSARTSDHNEQFF.